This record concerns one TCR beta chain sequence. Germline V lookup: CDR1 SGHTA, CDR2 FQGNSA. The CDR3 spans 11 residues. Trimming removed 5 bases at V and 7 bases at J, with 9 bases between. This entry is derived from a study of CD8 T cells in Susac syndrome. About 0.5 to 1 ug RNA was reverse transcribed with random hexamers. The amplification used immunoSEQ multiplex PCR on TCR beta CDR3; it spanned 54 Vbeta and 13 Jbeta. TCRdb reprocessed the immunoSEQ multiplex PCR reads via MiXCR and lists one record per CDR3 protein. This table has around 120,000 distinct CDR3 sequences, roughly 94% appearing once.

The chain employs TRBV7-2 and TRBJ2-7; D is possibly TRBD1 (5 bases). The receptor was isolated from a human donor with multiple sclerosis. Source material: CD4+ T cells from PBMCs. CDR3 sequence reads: CASSLDREQYF. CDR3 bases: TGTGCCAGCAGCCTAGACAGAGAGCAGTACTTC.